This TCR beta chain was recorded in a study of cytomegalovirus exposure and HLA in healthy donors. Whole-study results and caveats: Sequencing likely caused a cluster of highly shared sequence variants.

About this clone: The antigen remains unidentified.

The primer mix had 60 Vbeta and 13 Jbeta primers. This table comes from immunoSEQ multiplex PCR, and its TCRdb copy is limited to in-frame clones, with some not included. The sample gives about 100,000 clones, nearly 80% of which show up once; 5.8% is in the top ten. After removal of 7 bases from V and 3 bases from J, the junction contained 5 bases not matched to a gene. Germline V CDR1 and CDR2: MNHNY, SVGAGI (reference sequence). The CDR3 sequence is 14 residues long. The V call is TRBV6-6, the J call TRBJ2-7, with 11 bases matching TRBD1. The clonotype originates from a man between 60 and 70 years old in good health and CMV-seropositive. Sequencing was carried out using PBMCs. CDR3 residues: CASNIGTGGYEQYF. The DNA of the CDR3 is TGTGCCAGCAATATCGGGACAGGGGGCTACGAGCAGTACTTC.